The 24 T cell receptor beta chains listed next were all sequenced from one sample in a study of blood T cell repertoires in COVID-19. The repertoire was sequenced with immunoSEQ multiplex PCR; TCRdb's copy has only in-frame clones and lacks some. The table lists 100,000 or so clones, around 88% of them singletons. Sequences were obtained from peripheral blood. The receptor source for this set is a human donor in a cohort sampled during active COVID-19.

This clone came up many times. The V gene is TRBV23-1, the J gene TRBJ1-3, with D unclear. TRBV23-1 is classed as an ORF, of uncertain function. Trimming left V 4 bases short and J 0 bases short, with 13 bases between. The CDR3 has 16 residues. The CDR3 spells CASSRSPASSGNTIYF. Here the CDR3 DNA reads TGCGCCAGCAGTCGTTCTCCCGCGAGCTCTGGAAACACCATATATTTT.

This chain joins TRBV18 and TRBJ2-1; the match to TRBD1 covers 9 bases. V gave up 6 bases and J gave up 6 bases; unmatched junction bases: 6. CDR3 length equals 14 residues. In germline, CDR1 is KGHSH, CDR2 LQKENI. The CDR3 coding sequence is TGTGCCAGCTCCCCGCGGACAGGGGCCAATGAGCAGTTCTTC. Its protein product is CASSPRTGANEQFF.

This sequence joins TRBV19 and TRBJ2-3; 8 nucleotides agree with TRBD2. The CDR3 consists of 15 residues. CDR1 LNHDA and CDR2 SQIVND come from the germline V gene (reference sequence). Germline trimming cut 8 bases from V and 3 bases from J; bases unmatched to any gene: 10. CDR3 nucleotides: TGTGCCAGTTATGACCCGGGAGGGCCGACAGATACGCAGTATTTT. Its translation: CASYDPGGPTDTQYF. Full variable domain (missing parts from reference TRBV19 and TRBJ2-3): DGGITQSPKYLFRKEGQNVTLSCEQNLNHDAMYWYRQDPGQGLRLIYYSQIVNDFQKGDIAEGYSVSREKKESFPLTVTSAQKNPTAFYLCASYDPGGPTDTQYFGPGTRLTVL.

The V call is TRBV5-8, the J call TRBJ2-6; TRBD2 might be the D (5 bases). The V end was cut by 3 bases, the J end by 2 bases, with 9 bases between. CDR3 length: 15 residues. CDR1 and CDR2 (germline): SGHTS, YDEGEE. The CDR3 DNA follows: TGTGCCAGCAGCTCTGAGGGCCCTGGGGCCAACGTCCTGACTTTC. This translates into CASSSEGPGANVLTF.

The chain is built from TRBV28 and TRBJ2-7, with 9 bases lining up with TRBD2. V shed 6 bases, J shed 3 bases, and the junction held 6 bases outside the gene matches. Germline V gene sequence: CDR1 MDHEN, CDR2 SYDVKM. CDR3 length: 14 amino acids. The CDR3: CASSLSGRGYEQYF. The CDR3, as DNA: TGTGCCAGCAGCCTTAGCGGGAGAGGCTACGAGCAGTACTTC.

The gene calls are TRBV27 and TRBJ1-5; possible D gene TRBD1, 5 bases. V lost 2 bases and J 2 bases, leaving 16 bases between the germline ends. CDR3 length equals 17 residues. Germline V gene sequence: CDR1 MNHEY, CDR2 SMNVEV (reference sequence). The CDR3, as DNA: TGTGCCAGCAGTTTAGGAAAGGGGCAACGGGGCAATCAGCCCCAGCATTTT. Encoded protein: CASSLGKGQRGNQPQHF.

This chain links TRBV13 with TRBJ2-1; 10 positions match TRBD2. The V gene's germline CDR1 is PRHDT and CDR2 FYEKMQ (reference sequence). The CDR3 consists of 16 residues. Unmatched junction bases numbered 8, after V lost 2 bases and J lost 7 bases. The CDR3 coding sequence is TGTGCCAGCAGCTTAACGGGACTAGCGAAAAAAAATGAGCAGTTCTTC. This sequence encodes CASSLTGLAKKNEQFF.

The chain joins TRBV20-1 to TRBJ1-5, with D uncertain. The CDR3 loop spans 14 amino acids. V lost 3 bases and J lost 7, with 16 bases in between. Germline V lookup: CDR1 DFQATT, CDR2 SNEGSKA (reference sequence). The CDR3 sequence is CSASTSGQGQPQHF. As DNA, the CDR3 is TGCAGTGCTAGTACAAGCGGCCAAGGGCAGCCCCAGCATTTT.

The rearrangement uses TRBV29-1 and TRBJ2-5, with 7 bases fitting TRBD1. Germline assignment: CDR1 SQVTM and CDR2 ANQGSEA. This CDR3 has 15 amino acids. V was clipped by 6 bases and J by 9 bases; unmatched bases: 19. CDR3 region: CSVPGTAGSQSAQYF. The CDR3 DNA sequence: TGCAGCGTCCCCGGGACAGCTGGTTCCCAATCGGCCCAGTACTTC. Looking up the rest from reference TRBV29-1 and TRBJ2-5 gives the full variable domain: SAVISQKPSRDICQRGTSLTIQCQVDSQVTMMFWYRQQPGQSLTLIATANQGSEATYESGFVIDKFPISRPNLTFSTLTVSNMSPEDSSIYLCSVPGTAGSQSAQYFGPGTRLLVL.

The chain has TRBV5-4 and TRBJ1-1; D unresolved. V lost 10 bases and J 0 bases, leaving 10 bases between the germline ends. The CDR3 is 12 amino acids. Germline-derived CDR1 and CDR2 are SGHNT and YYREEE (reference sequence). CDR3 region: CAAGGVNTEAFF. CDR3 sequence (DNA): TGTGCCGCGGGCGGAGTGAACACTGAAGCTTTCTTT. Full variable domain (missing parts from reference TRBV5-4 and TRBJ1-1): ETGVTQSPTHLIKTRGQQVTLRCSSQSGHNTVSWYQQALGQGPQFIFQYYREEENGRGNFPPRFSGLQFPNYSSELNVNALELDDSALYLCAAGGVNTEAFFGQGTRLTVV.

This clone was counted a single time. The CDR3 is CASSQEMRVSEAFF. For the CDR3, the DNA is TGCGCCAGCAGCCAAGAAATGCGGGTCTCTGAAGCTTTCTTT. V gene TRBV4-1 combines with J gene TRBJ1-1; no definite D call. CDR3 length: 14 amino acids. V lost 0 bases and J 6 bases, leaving 11 bases between the germline ends. Germline V lookup: CDR1 MGHRA, CDR2 YSYEKL.

This clone was detected many times. V is TRBV11-2 and J is TRBJ1-3; 11 bases map to TRBD1. Germline V lookup: CDR1 SGHAT, CDR2 FQNNGV. Trimming at V came to 5 bases and at J to 3 bases, leaving 12 bases not matched to a gene. CDR3 length: 18 amino acids. Written as DNA, the CDR3 is TGTGCCAGCAGCGCCCGGGACAGGGGGATGTTTGGTGGAAACACCATATATTTT. This gives the protein CASSARDRGMFGGNTIYF.

This rearrangement joins TRBV9 to TRBJ2-1; 12 nucleotides line up with TRBD2. The CDR3 covers 14 residues. V lost 0 bases and J lost 12; bases outside the gene matches: 4. Germline V gene lookup returns CDR1 SGDLS and CDR2 YYNGEE. The CDR3 bases are TGTGCCAGCAGCGTAGAAGGACTAGCGGGACTGCAGTTCTTC. It translates to CASSVEGLAGLQFF.

In this sample, this clone turned up once. This sequence joins TRBV10-3 and TRBJ2-6; 11 bases map to TRBD1. The CDR3 is made up of 17 amino acids. Per the germline V gene, CDR1 is ENHRY and CDR2 is SYGVKD. The ends lost 10 bases at V and 1 base at J; junction bases unmatched: 9. As DNA, the CDR3 is TGTGCCACCCGCGGGACAGGGGGATTTTCTGGGGCCAACGTCCTGACTTTC. Translated: CATRGTGGFSGANVLTF.

The chain carries TRBV3-1 (or the pseudogene TRBV3-2) and TRBJ1-2; 8 positions match TRBD1. V shed 3 bases, J shed 6 bases, and the junction held 9 bases outside the gene matches. Germline lookup yields CDR1 LGHDT and CDR2 YNNKEL (reference sequence). This CDR3 contains 15 residues. The CDR3 reads CASSHRQGSGDGYTF. Here the CDR3 DNA reads TGTGCCAGCAGCCATCGACAGGGGAGTGGGGATGGCTACACCTTC.

The V and J genes are TRBV5-1 and TRBJ2-6; a possible D gene is TRBD2 (5 bases). Per germline, CDR1 SGHRS and CDR2 YFSETQ. The CDR3 totals 16 residues. V was clipped by 3 bases and J by 0 bases, with 10 bases between them. The CDR3 nucleotides read TGCGCCAGCAGCTGGAGCGGTAACTCTGGGGCCAACGTCCTGACTTTC. Its protein is CASSWSGNSGANVLTF.

The genes are TRBV7-9 and TRBJ1-1; D is ambiguous. CDR3 length: 12 residues. V was cut by 3 bases and J by 2 bases, with 4 bases left in between. Germline V gene lookup returns CDR1 SEHNR and CDR2 FQNEAQ (reference sequence). The CDR3 coding sequence is TGTGCCAGCAGCTTTGTAAACACTGAAGCTTTCTTT. Protein product: CASSFVNTEAFF.

There are a few counts of this clone. V usage is TRBV28 and J usage is TRBJ1-2, with 10 bases lining up with TRBD1. The germline gives CDR1 MDHEN, CDR2 SYDVKM. CDR3 size: 15 residues. The V and J ends lost 3 bases and 2 bases, in that order; junction bases with no gene match: 3. CDR3 DNA: TGTGCCAGCAGTTTCGGGGACAGGGGCAACTATGGCTACACCTTC. Translated, it gives CASSFGDRGNYGYTF.

The J gene is TRBJ2-3, the V gene TRBV20-1; 7 bases fit TRBD1. V lost 3 bases and J lost 2; bases outside the gene matches: 8. Germline CDR1 DFQATT, CDR2 SNEGSKA (reference sequence). The CDR3 contains 15 residues. CDR3 in DNA: TGCAGTGCTAGTGGACAGGAGCAAAACACAGATACGCAGTATTTT. This codes for CSASGQEQNTDTQYF.

This sequence joins TRBV3-1 (or the pseudogene TRBV3-2) and TRBJ1-2, with D maybe TRBD1 (5 bases). The CDR3 consists of 13 residues. V was clipped by 6 bases and J by 4 bases, with 12 bases between them. Per germline, CDR1 LGHDT and CDR2 YNNKEL (reference sequence). CDR3 region: CASSLRQFYGYTF. The CDR3 region has the DNA TGTGCCAGCAGTCTAAGACAGTTCTATGGCTACACCTTC.

The rearrangement uses TRBV28 and TRBJ1-2; TRBD1 aligns across 9 bases. This CDR3 comprises 14 residues. With 7 bases clipped from V and 4 bases from J, the junction kept 7 bases outside the gene matches. CDR1 and CDR2 (germline): MDHEN, SYDVKM. This chain's CDR3 is CASTPTGGVYGYTF. The CDR3 DNA follows: TGTGCCAGCACCCCGACAGGGGGTGTCTATGGCTACACCTTC.

The chain is built from TRBV10-3 and TRBJ2-2; perhaps TRBD1 as D (5 bases). Germline lookup yields CDR1 ENHRY and CDR2 SYGVKD. The V and J ends lost 7 bases and 4 bases respectively, with 10 bases between them. The CDR3 spans 13 residues. Here the CDR3 reads CAITTGSTGELFF. The CDR3 nucleotides read TGTGCCATCACCACAGGAAGCACCGGGGAGCTGTTTTTT.

The chain has TRBV24-1 and TRBJ2-1, with TRBD2 matching 13 bases. Germline trimming cut 4 bases from V and 6 bases from J; bases unmatched to any gene: 5. This CDR3 comprises 16 residues. The germline CDR1 and CDR2 sequences are KGHDR and SFDVKD. This chain's CDR3 is CATSDIGLAGANEQFF. The CDR3 DNA follows: TGTGCCACCAGTGACATCGGACTAGCGGGAGCCAATGAGCAGTTCTTC.

The V call is TRBV4-3, the J call TRBJ1-5; D remains unclear. The CDR3 has 15 residues. The V gene lost 0 bases and the J gene lost 9 bases, with 15 bases spanning the gap. CDR1 LGHNA and CDR2 YSLEER come from the germline V gene. The CDR3 protein is CASSQDGGIPGPQHF. The CDR3 DNA reads as TGCGCCAGCAGCCAAGATGGCGGCATCCCTGGGCCCCAGCATTTT.